The T cell receptor (beta chain) described here comes from a study of PD-1 blockade in classical Hodgkin lymphoma. As for time point: cycle 4 day 1 (C4D1), after six to seven weeks of nivolumab. Every patient experienced relapse after autologous stem cell transplantation, and brentuximab vedotin exposure varied. Reported best responses ranged across complete response, partial response or progressive disease. Method: immunoSEQ multiplex PCR; TCRdb's copy keeps in-frame clones and lacks some. The sample has about 93,000 clones; just under 80% are singletons. This specimen consisted of peripheral blood mononuclear cells (PBMCs), obtained before the fourth cycle of nivolumab. This sequence originates from a human donor with classical Hodgkin lymphoma.

Here the CDR3 DNA reads TGTGCCAGCAGTTTATCGGGACAGGGGGCTTGGGAGACCCAGTACTTC. Its protein is CASSLSGQGAWETQYF. The chain joins TRBV27 to TRBJ2-5; 12 bases match TRBD1. Per germline, CDR1 MNHEY and CDR2 SMNVEV (reference sequence). With 0 bases clipped from V and 5 bases from J, the junction kept 4 bases outside the gene matches. CDR3 length: 16 amino acids.